A single sample gave rise to the 4 T cell receptor beta chains below, sequenced in a study of blood T cells in healthy people across ages. Alongside a J-beta primer mix, a sample-barcoded 5' primer served in a second PCR lasting about 7 to 11 cycles. TCRdb recomputed calls from the 5' RACE reads with MiXCR, one row per CDR3 protein. The table has 600,000 to 1,000,000 distinct CDR3 sequences, about 25% seen once. The same data also contributed to another study, on T cells of mothers and their children.

The sample comprised blood. These receptors were obtained from a boy aged 5-17 years in good health.

This clonotype has just a few counts. The chain recombines TRBV10-1 with TRBJ1-5; no reliable D call. Per germline, CDR1 WNHNN and CDR2 SYGVQD (reference sequence). This CDR3 region has 17 residues. Trimming cost V 3 bases and J 15 bases, with 30 bases left between them. The CDR3 spells CASSDPPGGESSMVLHF. CDR3 DNA: TGCGCCAGCAGTGATCCTCCCGGCGGGGAATCTAGCATGGTCTTGCATTTT.

This clonotype has a handful of counts. The chain couples TRBV4-2 to TRBJ2-5; 7 bases are a match to TRBD1. With 3 bases clipped from V and 5 bases from J, the junction kept 3 bases outside the gene matches. The CDR3 has 13 residues. The V gene's germline CDR1 is LGHNA and CDR2 YNFKEQ. CDR3 in amino acids: CASSQSRGETQYF. In DNA, the CDR3 is TGTGCCAGCAGCCAGTCCAGGGGGGAGACCCAGTACTTC.

The chain has TRBV4-3 and TRBJ2-5; 15 bases match TRBD2. Germline values: CDR1 LGHNA, CDR2 YSLEER. CDR3 length equals 17 residues. Unmatched junction bases numbered 7, after V lost 3 bases and J lost 5 bases. This chain's CDR3 is CASSQGLAGGLRETQYF. The CDR3, as DNA: TGCGCCAGCAGCCAGGGACTAGCGGGAGGCCTCCGGGAGACCCAGTACTTC.

This clonotype was found a few times. This rearrangement joins TRBV24-1 to TRBJ2-5; possibly TRBD2 for D (6 bases). V lost 4 bases to trimming and J lost 3 bases, with 11 bases between them. CDR1 is KGHDR and CDR2 is SFDVKD in the germline V gene. CDR3 length equals 14 residues. As DNA, the CDR3 is TGTGCCACCAGTGACTCGGGACTGGAAGAGACCCAGTACTTC. Its protein is CATSDSGLEETQYF.